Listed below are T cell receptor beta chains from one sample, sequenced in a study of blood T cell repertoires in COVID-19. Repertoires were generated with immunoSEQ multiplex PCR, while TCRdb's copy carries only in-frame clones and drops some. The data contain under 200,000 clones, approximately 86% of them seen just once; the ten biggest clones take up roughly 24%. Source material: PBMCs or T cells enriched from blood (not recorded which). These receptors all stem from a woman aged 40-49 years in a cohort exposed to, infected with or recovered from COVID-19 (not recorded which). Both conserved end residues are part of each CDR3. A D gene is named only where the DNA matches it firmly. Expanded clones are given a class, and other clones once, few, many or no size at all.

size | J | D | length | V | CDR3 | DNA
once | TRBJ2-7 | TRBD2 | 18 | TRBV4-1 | CASSQDPPQTSGGREQYF | TGCGCCAGCAGCCAAGATCCCCCTCAGACTAGCGGGGGCAGGGAGCAGTACTTC
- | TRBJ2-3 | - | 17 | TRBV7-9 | CASSSSPWDLVTDTQYF | TGTGCCAGCAGCTCGTCCCCATGGGACTTGGTAACAGATACGCAGTATTTT
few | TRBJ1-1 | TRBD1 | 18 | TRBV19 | CASSIDRGKTGVNTEAFF | TGTGCCAGTAGTATAGATCGGGGGAAAACAGGGGTGAACACTGAAGCTTTCTTT
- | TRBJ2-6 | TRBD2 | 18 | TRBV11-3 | CASSPRAGGPTGANVLTF | TGTGCCAGCAGCCCGCGGGCGGGGGGCCCGACTGGGGCCAACGTCCTGACTTTC
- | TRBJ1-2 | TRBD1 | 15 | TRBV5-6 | CASSQATGRYGGYTF | TGTGCCAGCAGCCAAGCGACAGGGCGGTACGGTGGCTACACCTTC
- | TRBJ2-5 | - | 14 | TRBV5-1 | CASSFDSFVETQYF | TGCGCCAGCAGCTTCGACAGTTTCGTGGAGACCCAGTACTTC
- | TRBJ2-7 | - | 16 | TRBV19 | CASSISGQANSYEQYF | TGTGCCAGTAGTATATCTGGACAAGCAAACTCCTACGAGCAGTACTTC
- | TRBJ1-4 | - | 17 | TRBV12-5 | CASGRTSGQGPREKLFF | TGTGCTAGTGGCCGAACCTCGGGGCAGGGGCCTAGGGAAAAACTGTTTTTT
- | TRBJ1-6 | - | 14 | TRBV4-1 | CASSQRVYNSPLHF | TGCGCCAGCAGCCAACGTGTCTATAATTCACCCCTCCACTTT
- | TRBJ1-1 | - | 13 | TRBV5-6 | CASSLVWNTEAFF | TGTGCCAGCAGCTTGGTCTGGAACACTGAAGCTTTCTTT
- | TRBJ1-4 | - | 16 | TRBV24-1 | CATSDSGAQAHEKLFF | TGTGCCACCAGTGATTCAGGGGCCCAGGCACATGAAAAACTGTTTTTT
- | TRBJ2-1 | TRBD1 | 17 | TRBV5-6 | CASSLAQGVSSYNEQFF | TGTGCCAGCAGCTTGGCACAGGGGGTTAGCTCCTACAATGAGCAGTTCTTC
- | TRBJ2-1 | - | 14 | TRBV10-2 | CAKRGEGLYNEQFF | TGCGCCAAAAGGGGGGAGGGACTTTACAATGAGCAGTTCTTC
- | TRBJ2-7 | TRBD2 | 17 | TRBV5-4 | CASSLGGLADIGRGQYF | TGTGCCAGCAGCTTGGGCGGGCTAGCGGACATAGGACGGGGGCAGTACTTC
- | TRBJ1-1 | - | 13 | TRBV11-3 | CASTPFRGPQAFF | TGTGCCAGCACCCCGTTCCGGGGTCCGCAAGCTTTCTTT
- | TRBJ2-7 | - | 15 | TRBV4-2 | CASSQGRGSGYEQYF | TGTGCCAGCAGCCAAGGGCGCGGGTCGGGCTACGAGCAGTACTTC